Described below is a single T cell receptor beta chain sequence and its context. This clone is medium-sized (0.01 to 0.1%) in its sample. Its binding antigen is unknown. No base quality values were provided; no much bigger clone lies one nucleotide off. The CDR3 regions of human TCRbeta chains were analyzed by immunosequencing. On the study's bioinformatics: Repertoire TCRs were checked for matches against a reference library of SARS-CoV-2-specific TCRs that had been generated using the MIRA antigen-specificity platform. Breadth was defined as the fraction of unique TCRs that were SARS-CoV-2-associated, and depth was defined as the fraction of total T cells that were SARS-CoV-2-associated. Each spike-specific TCR was assigned to its reactive spike region and to a CD4 or CD8 class using the MIRA data. Log10-transformed breadth and depth values were compared by one-way ANOVA with Sidak's multiple comparisons tests. TCRdb stores this immuneACCESS table with in-frame sequences only. Part of the clones is absent; in the studies checked, under half of the shortfall reflects unresolved V genes, and no reason is known for the rest. D and trimming were read from the DNA, whereas the V and J calls and clone size are those reported in that table. Present in this sample are 34,000 or so clones, roughly 91% of which were seen just once. The biggest ten clones account for about 7% of the sample.

According to the study, the label for this sample's time point signals: baseline before first vaccination. The vaccinee samples were drawn from two UK trials, COV001 and COV002, one of which was a single-blind randomized controlled phase 2/3 trial testing AZD1222 (ChAdOx1 nCoV-19) in healthy adults. For TCRbeta chain sequencing, PBMC samples were collected from trial participants at day 0 and at day 28 after the second dose. The sample belongs to a study of T cell responses to AZD1222 COVID-19 vaccine (dated by TCRdb to about 2021). Regarding the study in general: AZD1222 recipients with second doses at about 4 weeks or about 12 weeks were pooled, because spike-specific TCR depth and breadth did not differ between schedules. TCR sequencing was performed for 230 to 250 trial participants, of whom about 200 were given two doses of AZD1222 and around 25 were given two doses of MenACWY control vaccine. Trial participants were enrolled into age subgroups of 18-55, 56-69 and 70-plus years, which contained approximately 150, 28 and 58 TCR-sequenced participants, respectively.

Paper-wide results and their limitations: CD4 TCRs associated with the vaccine covered the entire spike protein, and the dominant responses were in regions 160-218 and 743-854. Most participants were white British and females outnumbered males, and the authors suggested that clonal diversity may have been underestimated. The 56-69-year group was small, and its depth increase did not reach significance, likely because of low power. After two AZD1222 doses, spike-specific TCR breadth and depth were significantly higher than at day 0 and than in MenACWY recipients. Conclusions about previously exposed vaccinees were limited because only six AZD1222 recipients were SARS-CoV-2 seropositive at baseline. Nearly half of unique spike-specific TCRs reportedly recognized epitopes outside regions mutated in the B.1.351 and B.1.1.7 variants. Because no samples from the day 14 peak response were available, repertoires could be characterized only after the peak T cell response.

This TCR derives from an adult in good health. The sample was peripheral blood, taken on day 0 of AZD1222 vaccination.

The CDR3 here reads CASSLGDRGLTGELFF. The DNA sequence is given as TGTGCCAGCAGCTTGGGGGACAGGGGGCTCACCGGGGAGCTGTTTTTT. The chain was built from TRBV5-6 and TRBJ2-2, with 12 central nucleotides matching TRBD1. Ends trimmed: V by 0 bases, J by 4 bases; bases unmatched to a gene: 1. According to the germline V gene, CDR1 reads SGHDT and CDR2 reads YYEEEE. The CDR3 starts with the cysteine, ends with the phenylalanine, and has 16 residues. Only CDR3 DNA is held: 48 bases, read in frame from base 1.